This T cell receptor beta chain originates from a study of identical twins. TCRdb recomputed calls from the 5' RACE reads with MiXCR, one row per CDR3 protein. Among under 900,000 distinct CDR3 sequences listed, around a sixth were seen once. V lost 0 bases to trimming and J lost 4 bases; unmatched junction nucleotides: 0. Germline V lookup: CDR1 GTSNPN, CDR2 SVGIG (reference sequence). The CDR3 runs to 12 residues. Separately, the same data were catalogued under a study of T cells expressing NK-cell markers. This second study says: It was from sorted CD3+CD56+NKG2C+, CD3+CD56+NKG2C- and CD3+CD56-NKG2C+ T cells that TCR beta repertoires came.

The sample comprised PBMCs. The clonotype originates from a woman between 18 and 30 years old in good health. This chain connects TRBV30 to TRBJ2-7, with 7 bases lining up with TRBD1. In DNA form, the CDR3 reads TGTGCCTGGAGTGTACAGGGGTACGAGCAGTACTTC. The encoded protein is CAWSVQGYEQYF.